This record looks at one T cell receptor (beta chain) sequence and its context. The table lists this clone with many counts. This receptor's antigen is unknown. No much larger clonotype is one base removed from it; base qualities were not supplied. In the prospective study, participants were roughly 18 to 100 years old, resided in about two dozen geographic areas of the United States, and were enrolled through a virtual design. In the prospective study, cohorts were assigned on the basis of participant-reported clinical history obtained from a screening survey and a study questionnaire. In the prospective study, mobile phlebotomists collected whole blood, serum and a nasopharyngeal or oropharyngeal swab from each participant. Over a 2-month period, participants in the prospective study had the option of providing additional blood draws and questionnaires. Before DNA extraction, prospective study blood samples were shipped either frozen or at room temperature.

This specimen belongs to a study of blood T cell repertoires in COVID-19 (dated by TCRdb to 2019 to 2021). Background for the entire study: Samples covering the acute and convalescent phases of COVID-19 were provided by collaborators in the United States, Italy and Spain. The material from the prospective study consisted of cDNA or gDNA derived from T cells, B-cell-depleted T cells, or PBMCs. HLA class I and class II types, where available, came from metadata supplied by the sample provider rather than from assay-based typing. Samples were obtained from the ongoing ImmuneRACE study (first 160 participants) and from 1,254 subjects provided by 6 global collaborators. The sample metadata nearly always contained a de-identified subject ID, COVID-19 status, age in years and sex. The dataset comprised deeply sampled blood TCRbeta repertoires from subjects exposed to, actively infected with, or recovered from COVID-19. A freely available public database, intended as a resource for researchers studying the immune response to SARS-CoV-2, is where the repertoires were released. General findings and caveats noted by the study authors: The amount of clinical and demographic metadata varied by source and participant and was provided uncurated.

The immunoSEQ Assay, a bias-controlled multiplex PCR, was used to amplify TCRbeta CDR3 regions from genomic DNA. The paper's data handling went like this. The number of nucleated cells in each sample was estimated by amplification of reference gene primers within the assay. To quantify the absolute abundance of each unique TCRbeta CDR3 rearrangement, sequence reads were collapsed and filtered. For each sample, productive Simpson clonality was calculated as the square root of Simpson's diversity index across productive rearrangements. TCRdb obtained this table from immuneACCESS and retained in-frame rearrangements with V and J assigned. These tables miss some clones; where compared with another copy, unresolved V genes account for less than half of the shortfall, and the remainder is unexplained. V and J calls and clone size come straight from that table; D and trimming were deduced from the DNA. The sample yields approximately 450,000 clones; 70% to 90% were counted once. The top ten clones comprise 1.5% to 2% of the sample.

At the junction V is shortened by 5 bases and J by 10 bases, with 21 bases in between. Taken from cysteine to phenylalanine, the CDR3 has 14 residues. Left in the record is the CDR3 DNA by itself, 42 bases read in frame from the first base. In the germline V gene (reference sequence), CDR1 corresponds to SEHNR and CDR2 to FQNEAQ. The sequence was obtained from a woman aged 18-29 years with acute COVID-19. The sample consisted of PBMCs or T cells enriched from blood (not recorded which). In this chain, TRBV7-9 is recombined with TRBJ2-7; the D gene is perhaps TRBD2, from 6 matching bases. The CDR3 is CASSTSAGQGPQYF. The sequence in DNA is TGTGCCAGCAGCACCTCCGCGGGGCAGGGTCCCCAGTACTTC.